Shown below are 12 T cell receptor beta chains from a single sample sequenced in a study of blood T cell repertoires in COVID-19. Some clones are missing from TCRdb's copy, which holds only in-frame ones; the method was immunoSEQ multiplex PCR. The table shows 81,000 or so clones, with roughly 92% occurring only once. Sequencing was carried out using peripheral blood. The receptors derive from a woman aged 55-70 years with active COVID-19.

This clone was seen just once. The chain is built from TRBV27 and TRBJ2-7; 13 bases line up with TRBD2. This CDR3 is 15 amino acids long. The ends lost 5 bases at V and 4 bases at J; junction bases unmatched: 5. Germline CDR1 MNHEY, CDR2 SMNVEV (reference sequence). The CDR3 region has the DNA TGTGCCAGCAGTCGCGGGACTAGCGGGAAATACGAGCAGTACTTC. It is translated as CASSRGTSGKYEQYF.

The chain carries TRBV14 and TRBJ2-2; 7 positions match TRBD1. V dropped 1 base and J dropped 7; count of bases not matched to a gene: 6. The CDR3 is 15 amino acids. Germline lookup yields CDR1 SGHDN and CDR2 FVKESK. CDR3 residues: CASSQGAGGVGELFF. DNA of the CDR3: TGTGCCAGCAGCCAAGGGGCAGGGGGAGTCGGGGAGCTGTTTTTT.

This rearrangement joins TRBV27 to TRBJ2-3; D may be TRBD2 (5 bases). The V end lost 7 bases, the J end lost 3 bases, and 17 bases lay between the germline ends. This CDR3 is 15 amino acids long. Germline CDR1 is MNHEY and CDR2 is SMNVEV (reference sequence). The CDR3: CASTRRGDTTDTQYF. CDR3 nucleotides: TGTGCCAGCACCCGTCGGGGAGACACAACAGATACGCAGTATTTT.

DNA of the CDR3: TGTGCCATCAGTGAGTCGAGGCAGCCCATGAACTCTGGAAACACCATATATTTT. This encodes CAISESRQPMNSGNTIYF. The chain joins TRBV10-3 to TRBJ1-3; D remains unclear. Germline V gives CDR1 ENHRY, CDR2 SYGVKD. V was cut by 0 bases and J by 0 bases, with 15 bases left in between. The CDR3 is 18 amino acids.

The V call is TRBV28, the J call TRBJ1-2, with unresolved D. The V end lost 4 bases, the J end lost 4 bases, and 7 bases lay between the germline ends. This CDR3 comprises 12 residues. The germline V gene has CDR1 MDHEN and CDR2 SYDVKM. The CDR3 reads CASSSRGYGYTF. DNA of the CDR3: TGTGCCAGCAGTTCGCGGGGCTATGGCTACACCTTC.

This chain connects TRBV19 to TRBJ2-2; tentatively, D is TRBD1 (5 bases). Germline lookup yields CDR1 LNHDA and CDR2 SQIVND (reference sequence). The CDR3 extends over 14 amino acids. Trimming shortened V by 7 bases and J by 2 bases, and 11 bases separated the two germline ends. CDR3 region: CASMTVGNTGELFF. DNA of the CDR3: TGTGCCAGTATGACAGTGGGAAACACCGGGGAGCTGTTTTTT.

The chain has TRBV3-1 (or the pseudogene TRBV3-2) and TRBJ2-2; 7 bases fit TRBD2. The germline CDR1 and CDR2 sequences are LGHDT and YNNKEL (reference sequence). The CDR3 runs 16 residues. The V segment lost 1 base and the J segment 5 bases; nucleotides outside the gene matches: 7. The CDR3 DNA reads as TGTGCCAGCAGCCAAGGACCGGGACTACCAACCGGGGAGCTGTTTTTT. It codes for CASSQGPGLPTGELFF.

About this clone: A read error may account for a junction end that differs from germline. This CDR3 is CASSTGTTNGQFF. CDR3 nucleotides: TGTGCCAGCAGCACCGGGACTACGAATGGGCAGTTCTTC. V is TRBV5-6 and J is TRBJ2-1, with 7 nucleotides matching TRBD2. The CDR3 spans 13 residues. The germline gives CDR1 SGHDT, CDR2 YYEEEE.

The rearrangement joins TRBV5-8 to TRBJ2-1; D unresolved. CDR3 length: 13 amino acids. V lost 0 bases and J 6 bases, leaving 7 bases between the germline ends. CDR1 and CDR2 (germline): SGHTS, YDEGEE. The CDR3 spells CASSLEAGNEQFF. The CDR3, as DNA: TGTGCCAGCAGCTTGGAGGCAGGCAATGAGCAGTTCTTC.

The chain uses TRBV7-9 and TRBJ1-2, with 7 bases lining up with TRBD1. Germline trimming cut 5 bases from V and 3 bases from J; bases unmatched to any gene: 6. Germline assignment: CDR1 SEHNR and CDR2 FQNEAQ (reference sequence). CDR3 size: 14 residues. CDR3 bases: TGTGCCAGCAGCGAAAACAGGGGTGACTATGGCTACACCTTC. Amino acids: CASSENRGDYGYTF.

This clone was seen a handful of times. The rearrangement uses TRBV27 and TRBJ1-6; a weak D match, TRBD1 (6 bases). The germline V and J ends were trimmed by 5 bases and 0 bases, with 11 bases remaining between them. Germline values: CDR1 MNHEY, CDR2 SMNVEV (reference sequence). The length of the CDR3 is 16 residues. Here the CDR3 reads CASSTGFSSYNSPLHF. DNA for the CDR3: TGTGCCAGCAGTACAGGGTTTTCCTCCTATAATTCACCCCTCCACTTT.

The chain links TRBV11-3 to TRBJ2-3; 7 bases are a match to TRBD1. The germline V gene has CDR1 SGHNT and CDR2 YENEEA. The CDR3 totals 17 residues. V dropped 5 bases and J dropped 0; count of bases not matched to a gene: 11. CDR3 residues: CASSRKVTGQSTDTQYF. DNA of the CDR3: TGTGCCAGCAGCAGAAAAGTCACGGGACAGAGCACAGATACGCAGTATTTT.